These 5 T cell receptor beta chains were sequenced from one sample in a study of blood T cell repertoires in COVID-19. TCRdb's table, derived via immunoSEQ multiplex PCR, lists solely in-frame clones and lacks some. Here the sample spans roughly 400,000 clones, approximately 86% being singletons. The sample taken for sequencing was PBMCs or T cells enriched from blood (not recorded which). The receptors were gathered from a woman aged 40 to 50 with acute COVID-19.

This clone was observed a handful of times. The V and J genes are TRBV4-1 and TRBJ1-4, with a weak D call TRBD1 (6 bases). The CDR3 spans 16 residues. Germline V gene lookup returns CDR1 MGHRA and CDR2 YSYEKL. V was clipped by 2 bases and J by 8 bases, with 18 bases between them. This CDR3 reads CASSQTPGTLREKLFF. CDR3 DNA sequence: TGCGCCAGCAGCCAAACCCCCGGGACACTAAGGGAAAAACTGTTTTTT.

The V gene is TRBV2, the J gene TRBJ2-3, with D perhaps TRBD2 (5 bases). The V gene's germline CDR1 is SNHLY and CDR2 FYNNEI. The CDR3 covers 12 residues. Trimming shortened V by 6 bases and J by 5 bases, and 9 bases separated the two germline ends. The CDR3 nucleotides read TGTGCCAGCAGCAGCGGCGGAGATACGCAGTATTTT. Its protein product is CASSSGGDTQYF.

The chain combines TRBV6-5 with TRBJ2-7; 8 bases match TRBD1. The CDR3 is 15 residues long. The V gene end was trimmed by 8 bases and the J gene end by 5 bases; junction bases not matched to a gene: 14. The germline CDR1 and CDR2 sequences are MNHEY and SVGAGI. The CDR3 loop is CASLIENRGADEQYF. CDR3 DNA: TGTGCCAGCCTGATAGAGAACAGGGGGGCGGACGAGCAGTACTTC.

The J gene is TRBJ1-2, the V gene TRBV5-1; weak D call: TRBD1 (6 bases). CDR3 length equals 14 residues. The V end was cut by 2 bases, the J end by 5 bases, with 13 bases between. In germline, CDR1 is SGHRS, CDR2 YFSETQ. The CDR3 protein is CASSFGGDMYGYTF. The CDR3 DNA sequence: TGCGCCAGCAGCTTCGGGGGGGACATGTATGGCTACACCTTC.

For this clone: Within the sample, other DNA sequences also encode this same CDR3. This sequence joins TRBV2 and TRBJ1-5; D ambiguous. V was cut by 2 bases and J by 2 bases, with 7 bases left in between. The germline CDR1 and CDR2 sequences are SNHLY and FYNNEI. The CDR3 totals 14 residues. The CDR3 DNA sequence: TGTGCCAGCAGTGAACTTGGAGGCAATCAGCCCCAGCATTTT. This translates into CASSELGGNQPQHF.